The next 24 T cell receptor beta chains were all read from a single sample in a study of metastatic and nonmetastatic thyroid tumors. Patients underwent thyroid surgery, and none had received any treatment before it. TCRdb re-analyzed the PCR reads using MiXCR. The sample comprises tens of thousands of clones, around 17% of which are singletons, and about 20% rests with the top ten. Sequencing was done on a sample of blood. These receptors originate from a female donor with papillary thyroid cancer or a benign thyroid nodule (not recorded which). Some clones in this sample may be carry-over from other donors' samples.

The sample holds many counts of this clone. This rearrangement joins TRBV20-1 to TRBJ2-4; possibly TRBD1 for D (5 bases). Germline CDR1 is DFQATT and CDR2 is SNEGSKA (reference sequence). Trimming stripped 0 bases from V and 4 bases from J, with 7 bases between. The CDR3 covers 13 residues. The CDR3 sequence is CSARETAKNIQYF. The CDR3 DNA is TGCAGTGCTAGAGAGACAGCAAAAAACATTCAGTACTTC.

In its sample, this clone was seen many times. V gene TRBV2 combines with J gene TRBJ1-3, with 7 bases that match TRBD1. The CDR3 contains 14 residues. Germline assignment: CDR1 SNHLY and CDR2 FYNNEI. V dropped 6 bases and J dropped 5; count of bases not matched to a gene: 7. The CDR3 coding sequence is TGTGCCAGCAGAGTTAGACAGGGCCGAAACACCATATATTTT. This gives the protein CASRVRQGRNTIYF.

Ten or more counts support this clone. V and J are TRBV7-9 and TRBJ1-1; D gene uncertain. Looked up from germline, CDR1 is SEHNR and CDR2 is FQNEAQ (reference sequence). The CDR3 length is 11 residues. The V gene lost 8 bases and the J gene lost 1 base, with 5 bases spanning the gap. The CDR3 sequence: CASARNTEAFF. CDR3 nucleotide sequence: TGTGCCAGCGCAAGGAACACTGAAGCTTTCTTT.

This clone was detected ten times or more. The chain is built from TRBV30 and TRBJ1-4, with 9 nucleotides matching TRBD1. V lost 6 bases, J lost 8 bases, and 7 bases stayed unmatched. Looked up from germline, CDR1 is GTSNPN and CDR2 is SVGIG (reference sequence). The CDR3 runs to 13 residues. The CDR3 reads CACLKGQGEKLFF. The CDR3 coding sequence is TGTGCCTGTTTAAAGGGACAGGGCGAAAAACTGTTTTTT.

V is TRBV5-1 and J is TRBJ2-6, with 7 bases that match TRBD1. Germline V CDR1 and CDR2: SGHRS, YFSETQ. This CDR3 has 16 amino acids. J lost 0 bases, V lost 3 bases, and 3 bases had no gene match. DNA of the CDR3: TGCGCCAGCAGCTGGGACAGTTTCTCTGGGGCCAACGTCCTGACTTTC. It yields the protein CASSWDSFSGANVLTF.

The rearrangement joins TRBV6-1 to TRBJ2-5, with 9 bases that match TRBD1. Germline trimming cut 5 bases from V and 5 bases from J; bases unmatched to any gene: 6. The CDR3 spans 14 residues. Germline lookup yields CDR1 MNHNS and CDR2 SASEGT. CDR3 protein: CASSQQGAWETQYF. The CDR3 DNA is TGTGCCAGCAGTCAACAGGGGGCCTGGGAGACCCAGTACTTC.

There are many counts of this clone. The chain links TRBV7-2 to TRBJ2-1, with 9 bases matching TRBD2. Looked up from germline, CDR1 is SGHTA and CDR2 is FQGNSA. V shed 1 base, J shed 9 bases, and the junction held 13 bases outside the gene matches. The CDR3 has 17 residues. CDR3 sequence reads: CASSLVRLAVWGFEQFF. The DNA for the CDR3 is TGTGCCAGCAGCTTAGTGAGACTAGCGGTTTGGGGGTTTGAGCAGTTCTTC. Based on the CDR3 plus reference TRBV7-2 and TRBJ2-1, the full variable domain is GAGVSQSPSNKVTEKGKDVELRCDPISGHTALYWYRQSLGQGLEFLIYFQGNSAPDKSGLPSDRFSAERTGGSVSTLTIQRTQQEDSAVYLCASSLVRLAVWGFEQFFGPGTRLTVL.

The chain combines TRBV4-1 with TRBJ1-2, with D perhaps matching TRBD1 (6 bases). Germline CDR1 MGHRA, CDR2 YSYEKL. Trimming pared 0 bases from V and 6 bases from J, leaving 11 bases between. The CDR3 loop spans 14 amino acids. The DNA of the CDR3 is TGCGCCAGCAGCCAAGAGGTCCCAGGGGATGGCTACACCTTC. It translates to CASSQEVPGDGYTF.

In its sample, this clone was seen a few times. The J gene is TRBJ2-2, the V gene TRBV5-1, with 10 bases identical to TRBD1. The V gene end was trimmed by 4 bases and the J gene end by 6 bases; junction bases not matched to a gene: 9. This CDR3 has 16 amino acids. Germline V lookup: CDR1 SGHRS, CDR2 YFSETQ. CDR3 protein: CASSDWDRGISGELFF. The CDR3 nucleotides read TGCGCCAGCAGCGACTGGGACAGGGGCATCTCCGGGGAGCTGTTTTTT.

This clone was seen many times. The J gene is TRBJ1-1, the V gene TRBV4-1; 8 positions agree with TRBD1. Per the germline V gene, CDR1 is MGHRA and CDR2 is YSYEKL. V was clipped by 4 bases and J by 1 base; unmatched bases: 2. The CDR3 has 14 residues. The CDR3 loop reads CASSRGTGNTEAFF. CDR3 bases: TGCGCCAGCAGCCGAGGGACAGGGAACACTGAAGCTTTCTTT.

Only a few counts were recorded for this clone. A much larger clonotype is one base distant, so this may be a read error. The sample carries other DNA sequences with the same CDR3. The chain couples TRBV18 to TRBJ2-1; 7 bases line up with TRBD2. Per germline, CDR1 KGHSH and CDR2 LQKENI. The CDR3 has 12 amino acids. The CDR3 coding sequence is TGCGCCAGTGGGCGGGAGTACAATGAGCAGTTCTTC. Its translation: CASGREYNEQFF.

This clone came up many times. J is TRBJ1-5 and V is TRBV7-9; unclear D gene. The CDR3 runs 14 residues. From germline, CDR1 is SEHNR and CDR2 FQNEAQ (reference sequence). V was cut by 5 bases and J by 3 bases, with 11 bases left in between. CDR3 bases: TGTGCCAGCAGCAAAGGCGGTTCCAATCAGCCCCAGCATTTT. Its protein is CASSKGGSNQPQHF.

This clone occurred many times. The chain couples TRBV25-1 to TRBJ1-5; tentative D call: TRBD1 (5 bases). The V end was cut by 1 base, the J end by 1 base, with 5 bases between. This CDR3 is 14 amino acids long. Germline V gene lookup returns CDR1 MGHDK and CDR2 SYGVNS. This chain's CDR3 is CASSEWGSNQPQHF. CDR3 bases: TGTGCCAGCAGTGAATGGGGCAGCAATCAGCCCCAGCATTTT.

This clone was counted ten times or more. V is TRBV2 and J is TRBJ1-5; 9 bases fit TRBD1. Trimming at V came to 3 bases and at J to 2 bases, leaving 2 bases not matched to a gene. The CDR3 is made up of 15 amino acids. Per the germline V gene, CDR1 is SNHLY and CDR2 is FYNNEI. CDR3 sequence reads: CASSDGTGRNQPQHF. CDR3 DNA: TGTGCCAGCAGTGACGGGACAGGGCGCAATCAGCCCCAGCATTTT.

This clone was detected a few times. The J gene is TRBJ2-7, the V gene TRBV28, with 7 bases identical to TRBD2. Trimming took 8 bases from V and 5 from J; bases not matched to a gene: 15. Germline CDR1 and CDR2: MDHEN and SYDVKM. The CDR3 has 15 amino acids. The CDR3 spells CASRTGGGVAHEQYF. CDR3 coding DNA: TGTGCCAGCCGCACCGGGGGAGGGGTCGCGCACGAGCAGTACTTC. Based on the CDR3 plus reference TRBV28 and TRBJ2-7, the full variable domain is DVKVTQSSRYLVKRTGEKVFLECVQDMDHENMFWYRQDPGLGLRLIYFSYDVKMKEKGDIPEGYSVSREKKERFSLILESASTNQTSMYLCASRTGGGVAHEQYFGPGTRLTVT.

This clone turned up a few times. The J gene is TRBJ1-4, the V gene TRBV28; D is unclear. V lost 5 bases to trimming and J lost 10 bases, with 23 bases between them. The CDR3 spans 16 residues. The germline V gene has CDR1 MDHEN and CDR2 SYDVKM. The CDR3 DNA is TGTGCCAGCAGTCAGTTGGAGGCGGGGAAGAGTAGAAAACTGTTTTTT. The encoded protein is CASSQLEAGKSRKLFF.

This clone appeared many times. One base away lies a much larger clone, so this may be a sequencing read error. J is TRBJ2-7 and V is TRBV2; D ambiguous. The CDR3 consists of 14 residues. CDR1 is SNHLY, CDR2 FYNNEI, per germline. The V end lost 8 bases, the J end lost 2 bases, and 16 bases lay between the germline ends. For the CDR3, the DNA is TGTGCCAGCGGGATCCGGGCCAATCCCTACGAGCAGTACTTC. As protein: CASGIRANPYEQYF.

This clone was picked up many times. The chain has TRBV7-8 and TRBJ2-1, with 11 bases that match TRBD2. This CDR3 has 15 amino acids. Trimming took 6 bases from V and 6 from J; bases not matched to a gene: 7. Per germline, CDR1 SGHVS and CDR2 FQNEAQ. The CDR3 coding sequence is TGTGCCAGCAGTGAATTAGCGGGAGGGGCCAATGAGCAGTTCTTC. This translates into CASSELAGGANEQFF. Complete variable domain (other parts from reference TRBV7-8 and TRBJ2-1): GAGVSQSPRYKVAKRGQDVALRCDPISGHVSLFWYQQALGQGPEFLTYFQNEAQLDKSGLPSDRFFAERPEGSVSTLKIQRTQQEDSAVYLCASSELAGGANEQFFGPGTRLTVL.

This clone showed up many times. The chain links TRBV25-1 to TRBJ1-2, with a possible D match to TRBD1 (6 bases). V shed 4 bases and J shed 4 bases, with 13 bases lying between them. Germline V gene data show CDR1 as MGHDK and CDR2 as SYGVNS. The length of the CDR3 is 14 residues. CDR3 nucleotide sequence: TGTGCCAGCAGTGCAGGGGCCTGGGTCTATGGCTACACCTTC. Translated, it gives CASSAGAWVYGYTF.

Of note for this clone: This sequence may be a read error, since a much larger clone differs from it by one base. Other DNA sequences of this sample code for an identical CDR3. The V and J genes are TRBV28 and TRBJ1-4; D unresolved. Germline lookup yields CDR1 MDHEN and CDR2 SYDVKM. This CDR3 comprises 12 residues. CDR3 amino acids: CASSSNLQHRLF. In DNA, the CDR3 is TGTGCCAGCAGTTCGAATTTACAGCATCGGCTTTTT.

V is TRBV5-1 and J is TRBJ1-6; possibly TRBD1 for D (6 bases). The CDR3 consists of 17 residues. Trimming shortened V by 1 base and J by 8 bases, and 19 bases separated the two germline ends. Germline V lookup: CDR1 SGHRS, CDR2 YFSETQ. The CDR3 is CASSLSPGTNWDSPLHF. The CDR3 nucleotides are TGCGCCAGCAGCTTGAGTCCCGGGACAAACTGGGATTCACCCCTCCACTTT.

This clone was observed at least ten times. The CDR3 region has the DNA TGTGCCAGCCAAGGAGGGACACGAGCTTTCTTT. Translation gives CASQGGTRAFF. The chain recombines TRBV28 with TRBJ1-1, with D perhaps TRBD1 (6 bases). Trimming shortened V by 8 bases and J by 10 bases, and 14 bases separated the two germline ends. Germline CDR1 and CDR2: MDHEN and SYDVKM. This CDR3 region has 11 residues. The full variable domain, in which reference TRBV28 and TRBJ1-1 provide the parts outside the CDR3, is DVKVTQSSRYLVKRTGEKVFLECVQDMDHENMFWYRQDPGLGLRLIYFSYDVKMKEKGDIPEGYSVSREKKERFSLILESASTNQTSMYLCASQGGTRAFFGQGTRLTVV.

The table lists this clone with many counts. The chain links TRBV5-1 to TRBJ1-4; D gene uncertain. With 1 base removed from V and 2 bases from J, the gap between germline ends came to 6 bases. Germline V gene sequence: CDR1 SGHRS, CDR2 YFSETQ. There are 14 residues in the CDR3. The CDR3 loop is CASSLLRTNEKLFF. The CDR3 region has the DNA TGCGCCAGCAGCTTGTTACGTACTAATGAAAAACTGTTTTTT.

The chain uses TRBV6-1 and TRBJ2-7, with D tentatively TRBD1 (5 bases). Germline V gives CDR1 MNHNS, CDR2 SASEGT. Trimming cost V 5 bases and J 2 bases, with 10 bases left between them. The CDR3 length is 13 residues. The CDR3 sequence: CASSQGLTYEQYF. The CDR3 DNA reads TGTGCCAGCAGTCAGGGCCTTACCTACGAGCAGTACTTC.